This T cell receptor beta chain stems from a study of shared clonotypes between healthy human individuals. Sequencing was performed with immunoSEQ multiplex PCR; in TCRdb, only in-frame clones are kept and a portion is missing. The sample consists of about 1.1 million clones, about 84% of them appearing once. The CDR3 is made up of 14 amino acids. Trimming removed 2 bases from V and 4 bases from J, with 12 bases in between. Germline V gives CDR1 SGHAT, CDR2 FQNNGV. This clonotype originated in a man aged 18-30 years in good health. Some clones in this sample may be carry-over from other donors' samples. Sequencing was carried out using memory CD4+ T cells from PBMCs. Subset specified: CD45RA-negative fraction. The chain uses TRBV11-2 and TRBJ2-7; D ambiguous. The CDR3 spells CASSLSPAIYEQYF. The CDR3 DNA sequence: TGTGCCAGCAGCTTATCCCCGGCAATTTACGAGCAGTACTTC.